Only a few counts were recorded for the clone carrying this T cell receptor (beta chain). This entry belongs to a study of early T cells in non-severe SARS-CoV-2 infection. Individual cDNA molecules were tagged with unique molecular identifiers, the study reported. TCRdb reprocessed the 5' RACE reads with MiXCR, giving one entry per CDR3 protein. Of around 63,000 distinct CDR3 sequences in the sample, 9% to 10% were seen once. Trimming removed 3 bases from V and 2 bases from J; junction bases left unmatched: 22. Germline V CDR1 and CDR2: MDHEN, SYDVKM. The CDR3 totals 20 residues. The starting material was whole blood, obtained at baseline. The rearrangement uses TRBV28 and TRBJ2-7; 7 nucleotides agree with TRBD1. The sequence was collected from an adult who was a healthcare worker with PCR-confirmed SARS-CoV-2 infection or an uninfected control (not recorded which). The CDR3: CASSLAVKGQSKLQTYEQYF. For the CDR3, the DNA is TGTGCCAGCAGTTTGGCTGTGAAGGGACAGTCAAAACTACAAACCTACGAGCAGTACTTC.